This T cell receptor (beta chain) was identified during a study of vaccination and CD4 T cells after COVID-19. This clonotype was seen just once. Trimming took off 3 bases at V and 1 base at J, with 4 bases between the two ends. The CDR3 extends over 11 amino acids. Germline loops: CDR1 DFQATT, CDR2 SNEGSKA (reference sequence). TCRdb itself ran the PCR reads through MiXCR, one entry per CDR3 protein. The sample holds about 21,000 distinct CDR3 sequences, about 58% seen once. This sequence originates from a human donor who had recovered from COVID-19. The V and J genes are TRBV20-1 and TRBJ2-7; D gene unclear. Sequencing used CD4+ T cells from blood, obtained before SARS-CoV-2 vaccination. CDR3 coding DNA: TGCAGTGCTAGTTTATCCTACGAGCAGTACTTC. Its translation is CSASLSYEQYF.